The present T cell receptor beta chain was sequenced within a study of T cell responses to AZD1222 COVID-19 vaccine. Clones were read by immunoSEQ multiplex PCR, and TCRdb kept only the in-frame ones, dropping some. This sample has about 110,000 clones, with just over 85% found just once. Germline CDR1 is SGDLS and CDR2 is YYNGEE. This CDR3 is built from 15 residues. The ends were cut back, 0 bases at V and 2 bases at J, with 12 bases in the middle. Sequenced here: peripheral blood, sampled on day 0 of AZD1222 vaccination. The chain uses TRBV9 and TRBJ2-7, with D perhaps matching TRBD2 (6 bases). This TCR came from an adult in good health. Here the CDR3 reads CASSVGLEGTYEQYF. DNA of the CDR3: TGTGCCAGCAGCGTAGGATTGGAGGGAACCTACGAGCAGTACTTC.